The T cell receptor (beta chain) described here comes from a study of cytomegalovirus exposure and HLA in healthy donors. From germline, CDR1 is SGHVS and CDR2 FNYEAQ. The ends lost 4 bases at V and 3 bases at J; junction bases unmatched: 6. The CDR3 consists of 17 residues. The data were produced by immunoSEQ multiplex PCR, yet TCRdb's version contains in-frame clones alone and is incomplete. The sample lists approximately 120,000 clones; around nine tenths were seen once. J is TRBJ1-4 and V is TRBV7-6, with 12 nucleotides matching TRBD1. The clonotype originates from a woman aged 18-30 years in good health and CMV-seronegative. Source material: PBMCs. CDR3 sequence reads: CASSSAGQGAANEKLFF. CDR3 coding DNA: TGTGCCAGCAGCTCAGCGGGACAGGGGGCTGCTAATGAAAAACTGTTTTTT.